Below, one TCR beta chain is given with its context. Its antigen is not yet known. Qualities for individual bases were not recorded, and no much larger clone is one base off. The immunoSEQ multiplex PCR assay was used to amplify the TCRB and TCRAD loci from a standardized quantity of quality-controlled genomic DNA. The amplicons spanned the V(D)J region and were long enough to cover the CDR3 and allow V and J genes to be identified. Through the commercial immunoSEQ service, the amplicons were sequenced on an Illumina platform. The source study handled its data this way. Primer bias and sequencing errors were corrected as previously described, and TCRAD and TCRB were defined on the basis of the IMGT database. immunoSEQ Analyzer 3.0 and VDJTools were used for repertoire analysis, which covered basic statistics, V/J segment usage, diversity estimates, rarefaction and pairwise overlap. Diversity was estimated using the Chao1, ChaoE, Efron-Thisted, Shannon and inverse Simpson indices, and was also estimated on datasets down-sampled to the size of the smallest sample. Repertoire overlap used strict matching of CDR3 nucleotide sequence, V gene and J gene, with Jaccard-based multidimensional scaling clustering. In TCRdb, the immuneACCESS table is reduced to in-frame sequences with V and J assigned. These tables do not hold every clone; where another copy was compared, an unresolved V gene accounts for under half, and the others remain unexplained. From that table come the V and J calls and clone size; the DNA was used to work out D and trimming. For this sample the table gives about 60,000 clones, of which roughly 94% were detected only once. The ten largest clonotypes hold approximately 5.9% of the sample.

In Finland, the donors were immunologically healthy infants who were having open corrective cardiac surgery for congenital heart defects. From four of the eight donors, a small aliquot of roughly 0.45-1 mL peripheral blood was collected during surgery. Genomic DNA from blood samples was extracted from all available leukocytes rather than from a fixed cell number. Erythrocytes were removed from blood with ACK lysis buffer, and the leukocytes were stored as pellets at -70 °C. A QIAsymphony instrument was used to extract genomic DNA from frozen cell pellets. This sample is drawn from a study of human thymus T cells (dated by TCRdb to 2018 to 2021). Concerning the study at large: The study described the TCR alpha and beta repertoires in under ten infant thymus samples and a few matching peripheral blood samples. Donor ages ranging from about 6 to 250 days were recorded, and over 5 male and a couple of female infants were included in the cohort.

V sheds 5 bases and J sheds 5 bases, leaving 8 bases between their ends. The germline V gene (reference sequence) yields SEHNR for CDR1 and FQNEAQ for CDR2. The CDR3 has 12 amino acids, counting the end cysteine and phenylalanine. Kept here is only the CDR3 DNA, which spans 36 bases and is read in frame from base 1. The study at large found these results: Thymus samples yielded on average around 850,000 unique TCRB clonotypes, compared with 80,000 to 85,000 from blood samples. V and J gene segment usage appeared biased in both thymic and peripheral blood repertoires.

The clonotype comes from a boy under two years old with a congenital heart defect but otherwise immunologically healthy. This chain is built from TRBV7-9 and TRBJ2-3; the D gene is perhaps TRBD2, from 6 matching bases. Material: blood. The DNA is TGTGCCAGCAGCGTCGGGGGAGATACGCAGTATTTT. It is translated as CASSVGGDTQYF.